This T cell receptor beta chain came from a study of technical replicates of blood from a handful of donors. Only in-frame clones appear in the TCRdb table, and some are missing; sequencing was by immunoSEQ multiplex PCR. In the table there are 55,000 to 65,000 clones, about 86% of which are singletons. V lost 5 bases, J lost 2 bases, and 7 bases lay in between. CDR3 length: 13 residues. Germline CDR1 and CDR2: SGHTA and FQGNSA. The specimen sequenced was PBMCs. The J gene is TRBJ1-5, the V gene TRBV7-2; D remains ambiguous. The origin of this receptor is a human donor in good health. Some clones in this sample may be carry-over from other donors' samples. The CDR3 DNA reads TGTGCCAGCAGCCCCCGGGGCAATCAGCCCCAGCATTTT. The encoded protein is CASSPRGNQPQHF. The whole variable domain, remainder taken from reference TRBV7-2 and TRBJ1-5, is GAGVSQSPSNKVTEKGKDVELRCDPISGHTALYWYRQSLGQGLEFLIYFQGNSAPDKSGLPSDRFSAERTGGSVSTLTIQRTQQEDSAVYLCASSPRGNQPQHFGDGTRLSIL.